These 17 T cell receptor beta chains originate from one sample sequenced in a study of cytomegalovirus exposure and HLA in healthy donors (dated by TCRdb to about 2017). The library came from the immunoSEQ multiplex PCR assay. For the multiplex PCR, a mixture combining 60 forward primers for TCR Vbeta segments and 13 reverse primers for TCR Jbeta segments was used. The table comes from immuneACCESS by way of TCRdb, which keeps in-frame sequences with V and J called. Part of the clones is missing from these tables; in studies checked, under half for an unresolved V gene and the rest for unknown reasons. The sample data list 150,000 to 200,000 clones, and about 75% of these were observed just once. Roughly 2% of the sample rests with the top ten. Sequences were obtained from PBMCs. The origin of the receptors is a female donor in good health and CMV-seronegative.

Regarding this clone: Other nucleotide sequences from this sample produce the same CDR3. This chain uses TRBV19 with TRBJ2-7; D is unclear. Germline CDR1 is LNHDA and CDR2 is SQIVND (reference sequence). The CDR3 is made up of 13 amino acids. The germline V and J ends were trimmed by 0 bases and 1 base, with 4 bases remaining between them. CDR3 loop: CASSIEASYEQYF. CDR3 coding DNA: TGTGCCAGTAGTATAGAAGCTTCCTACGAGCAGTACTTC.

The V gene is TRBV5-8, the J gene TRBJ1-1; D is uncertain. The CDR3 loop spans 14 amino acids. The ends were cut back, 0 bases at V and 1 base at J, with 7 bases in the middle. Germline CDR1 reads SGHTS; CDR2 reads YDEGEE. The CDR3 sequence: CASSLVPENTEAFF. CDR3 bases: TGTGCCAGCAGCTTGGTTCCAGAGAACACTGAAGCTTTCTTT.

The rearrangement joins TRBV27 to TRBJ2-3; D gene unclear. The CDR3 covers 14 residues. The ends were cut back, 4 bases at V and 3 bases at J, with 11 bases in the middle. The V gene's germline CDR1 is MNHEY and CDR2 SMNVEV (reference sequence). The CDR3 DNA reads TGTGCCAGCAGTTGGGCAGTGAGTACAGATACGCAGTATTTT. Translated: CASSWAVSTDTQYF.

V gene TRBV19 combines with J gene TRBJ2-7; 8 nucleotides match TRBD1. The CDR3 spans 14 residues. Trimming at V came to 6 bases and at J to 2 bases, leaving 6 bases not matched to a gene. Germline lookup yields CDR1 LNHDA and CDR2 SQIVND (reference sequence). The CDR3 loop reads CASSRQGTPYEQYF. The CDR3 nucleotides read TGTGCCAGTAGCCGACAGGGGACCCCCTACGAGCAGTACTTC.

This chain joins TRBV11-3 and TRBJ2-7, with 12 bases that match TRBD2. CDR1 and CDR2 from the germline V gene are SGHNT and YENEEA. J was trimmed by 7 bases and V by 5 bases; bases with no gene match: 9. The CDR3 loop spans 15 amino acids. This chain's CDR3 is CASSLTSGRMEEQYF. CDR3 nucleotide sequence: TGTGCCAGCAGCCTAACTAGCGGGAGGATGGAAGAGCAGTACTTC. Together with reference TRBV11-3 and TRBJ2-7, the CDR3 gives the full variable domain: EAGVVQSPRYKIIEKKQPVAFWCNPISGHNTLYWYLQNLGQGPELLIRYENEEAVDDSQLPKDRFSAERLKGVDSTLKIQPAELGDSAVYLCASSLTSGRMEEQYFGPGTRLTVT.

The table lists this clone with a few counts. This sequence joins TRBV6-6 and TRBJ2-1, with 13 bases lining up with TRBD2. The CDR3 loop spans 15 amino acids. Germline V gives CDR1 MNHNY, CDR2 SVGAGI (reference sequence). The V segment lost 2 bases and the J segment 9 bases; nucleotides outside the gene matches: 4. The CDR3 DNA follows: TGTGCCAGCAGTTACCGACTAGCGGGAGGCGGTGAGCAGTTCTTC. Translation gives CASSYRLAGGGEQFF.

This clone was seen only a few times. The rearrangement joins TRBV9 to TRBJ2-7, with 9 nucleotides matching TRBD2. This CDR3 region has 16 residues. The V segment lost 0 bases and the J segment 3 bases; nucleotides outside the gene matches: 7. From germline, CDR1 is SGDLS and CDR2 YYNGEE. The CDR3 sequence is CASSVAASGALYEQYF. The CDR3 nucleotides are TGTGCCAGCAGCGTAGCGGCTAGCGGGGCCCTCTACGAGCAGTACTTC.

J is TRBJ1-1 and V is TRBV18, with TRBD1 matching 9 bases. V lost 3 bases and J lost 4; bases outside the gene matches: 3. The CDR3 sequence is 14 residues long. CDR1 and CDR2 from the germline V gene are KGHSH and LQKENI. The CDR3 spells CASSPDRGATEAFF. The CDR3 region has the DNA TGTGCCAGCTCACCGGACAGGGGAGCCACTGAAGCTTTCTTT.

The chain couples TRBV7-9 to TRBJ2-1, with unresolved D. The CDR3 is 12 residues long. V lost 3 bases and J 5 bases, leaving 5 bases between the germline ends. CDR1 and CDR2 from the germline V gene are SEHNR and FQNEAQ (reference sequence). The CDR3 loop reads CASSFTHNEQFF. The CDR3 DNA sequence: TGTGCCAGCAGCTTCACACACAATGAGCAGTTCTTC. Full variable domain (missing parts from reference TRBV7-9 and TRBJ2-1): DTGVSQNPRHKITKRGQNVTFRCDPISEHNRLYWYRQTLGQGPEFLTYFQNEAQLEKSRLLSDRFSAERPKGSFSTLEIQRTEQGDSAMYLCASSFTHNEQFFGPGTRLTVL.

The V and J genes are TRBV7-3 and TRBJ2-7; TRBD1 matches at 10 bases. This CDR3 has 12 amino acids. The ends lost 3 bases at V and 11 bases at J; junction bases unmatched: 4. Germline V gene sequence: CDR1 SGHTA, CDR2 FQGTGA. DNA for the CDR3: TGTGCCAGCAGCTTCGGACAGGGGGAGAAGTACTTC. Its translation: CASSFGQGEKYF.

The chain couples TRBV7-9 to TRBJ1-3, with D unresolved. Per germline, CDR1 SEHNR and CDR2 FQNEAQ (reference sequence). The CDR3 is 16 amino acids. V shed 2 bases and J shed 4 bases, with 15 bases lying between them. This chain's CDR3 is CASSLSAGLAGNTIYF. The CDR3, as DNA: TGTGCCAGCAGCTTATCGGCGGGGTTAGCGGGAAACACCATATATTTT.

In its sample, this clone was seen a few times. The V and J genes are TRBV7-2 and TRBJ2-7, with 14 bases fitting TRBD2. Germline loops: CDR1 SGHTA, CDR2 FQGNSA. The V gene end was trimmed by 7 bases and the J gene end by 6 bases; junction bases not matched to a gene: 5. CDR3 length: 14 amino acids. CDR3 bases: TGTGCCAGCAACAGACTAGCGGGAGGGGGCGAGCAGTACTTC. Protein product: CASNRLAGGGEQYF.

The chain has TRBV6-5 and TRBJ2-7; TRBD1 agrees at 7 bases. The CDR3 loop spans 14 amino acids. Germline V gene data show CDR1 as MNHEY and CDR2 as SVGAGI. The V segment lost 8 bases and the J segment 3 bases; nucleotides outside the gene matches: 10. The CDR3 reads CASVHRAGGYEQYF. DNA for the CDR3: TGTGCCAGCGTCCACCGGGCAGGGGGCTACGAGCAGTACTTC.

This clone is a singleton in its sample. CDR3 in DNA: TGTGCCAGCAGCTCCACGACCGGACAGGGTGGATACGAGCAGTACTTC. This codes for CASSSTTGQGGYEQYF. The chain carries TRBV14 and TRBJ2-7, with 8 nucleotides matching TRBD1. The trim removed 5 bases at V and 4 bases at J, leaving 13 bases unmatched. Germline values: CDR1 SGHDN, CDR2 FVKESK. The CDR3 has 16 residues.

This chain links TRBV5-5 with TRBJ2-7; 8 bases fit TRBD2. J gave up 3 bases and V 7 bases, and 12 bases lay outside the gene matches. Germline V gene lookup returns CDR1 SGHKS and CDR2 YYEKEE (reference sequence). CDR3 length equals 15 residues. The CDR3 loop reads CASGPGLDLFYEQYF. The CDR3 bases are TGTGCCAGCGGCCCGGGACTAGATCTTTTCTACGAGCAGTACTTC. Full variable domain (remainder filled in from reference TRBV5-5 and TRBJ2-7): DAGVTQSPTHLIKTRGQQVTLRCSPISGHKSVSWYQQVLGQGPQFIFQYYEKEERGRGNFPDRFSARQFPNYSSELNVNALLLGDSALYLCASGPGLDLFYEQYFGPGTRLTVT.

This clone was recorded a few times. The CDR3 reads CASSYKGARTEAFF. CDR3 DNA: TGTGCCAGCAGTTACAAGGGGGCCCGAACTGAAGCTTTCTTT. V usage is TRBV6-5 and J usage is TRBJ1-1; 7 bases agree with TRBD1. V was clipped by 2 bases and J by 5 bases; unmatched bases: 5. In germline, CDR1 is MNHEY, CDR2 SVGAGI. This CDR3 region has 14 residues.

The V and J genes are TRBV7-9 and TRBJ2-2, with a weak D call TRBD2 (5 bases). V lost 4 bases and J lost 5, with 23 bases in between. Germline values: CDR1 SEHNR, CDR2 FQNEAQ (reference sequence). The CDR3 is 18 residues long. CDR3 sequence reads: CASSSRGSAKRHTGELFF. The CDR3 coding sequence is TGTGCCAGCAGCTCCCGCGGGTCCGCAAAAAGGCATACCGGGGAGCTGTTTTTT.